The 22 T cell receptor beta chains reported below all come from one sample, sequenced in a study of blood T cell repertoires in COVID-19. Clones were read by immunoSEQ multiplex PCR, and TCRdb kept only the in-frame ones, dropping some. The profile covers around 150,000 clones, with just over 85% appearing a single time and around 8.3% taken by the ten largest. The sample consisted of peripheral blood. These receptors were taken from a man in his 60s with acute or convalescent COVID-19.

The genes are TRBV20-1 and TRBJ1-2; 7 bases agree with TRBD1. The CDR3 sequence is 11 residues long. Germline V gene data show CDR1 as DFQATT and CDR2 as SNEGSKA (reference sequence). The CDR3 is CRGGQSYGYTF. The CDR3 DNA reads TGCAGGGGGGGACAGTCCTATGGCTACACCTTC.

This clone has just one count. This sample also contains other DNA sequences that code for the same CDR3. The V and J genes are TRBV5-4 and TRBJ2-3; TRBD2 matches 12 bases. V trimming: 4 bases; J trimming: 3 bases; junction bases outside the gene matches: 3. The CDR3 has 15 residues. Looked up from germline, CDR1 is SGHNT and CDR2 is YYREEE (reference sequence). This CDR3 reads CASSSGTSGTDTQYF. In DNA, the CDR3 is TGTGCCAGCAGCAGTGGGACTAGCGGGACAGATACGCAGTATTTT.

The chain has TRBV28 and TRBJ2-3; 9 nucleotides line up with TRBD1. The junction had 8 bases not matched to a gene; V was cut back by 5 bases and J by 2 bases. Germline V gives CDR1 MDHEN, CDR2 SYDVKM. This CDR3 comprises 16 residues. The CDR3 DNA follows: TGTGCCAGCAGTCAACTGGGACAGGGAAACACAGATACGCAGTATTTT. This sequence encodes CASSQLGQGNTDTQYF.

The rearrangement links TRBV27 to TRBJ2-7, with a weak D call TRBD2 (5 bases). Trimming cost V 2 bases and J 2 bases, with 7 bases left between them. Per the germline V gene, CDR1 is MNHEY and CDR2 is SMNVEV (reference sequence). CDR3 length: 13 amino acids. CDR3 protein: CASSLRGPYEQYF. DNA for the CDR3: TGTGCCAGCAGTTTACGGGGTCCCTACGAGCAGTACTTC.

This chain links TRBV18 with TRBJ1-1; unclear D gene. CDR1 is KGHSH, CDR2 LQKENI, per germline. The CDR3 has 13 residues. Trimming pared 8 bases from V and 7 bases from J, leaving 17 bases between. CDR3 residues: CASKQNRDSEAFF. The CDR3, as DNA: TGTGCCAGCAAACAGAACCGGGATAGTGAAGCTTTCTTT.

This chain connects TRBV30 to TRBJ1-4, with 9 bases lining up with TRBD1. The J segment lost 4 bases and the V segment lost 3 bases, leaving 3 bases of the junction unmatched. The CDR3 loop spans 14 amino acids. Germline V CDR1 and CDR2: GTSNPN, SVGIG (reference sequence). Here the CDR3 DNA reads TGTGCCTGGAGAGACAGGGGGTTTAATGAAAAACTGTTTTTT. This sequence encodes CAWRDRGFNEKLFF.

The rearrangement joins TRBV19 to TRBJ1-5, with D possibly being TRBD1 (5 bases). V lost 5 bases to trimming and J lost 5 bases, with 13 bases between them. Germline CDR1 is LNHDA and CDR2 is SQIVND (reference sequence). The CDR3 length is 14 residues. CDR3 residues: CASSFRPGYQPQHF. The CDR3 DNA sequence: TGTGCCAGTAGTTTCCGACCAGGGTATCAGCCCCAGCATTTT.

Regarding this clone: Other DNA sequences in the sample encode the same CDR3. CDR3 in DNA: TGCGCCAGCAGCTTGGAGACAGGGGAAGAGACCCAGTACTTC. Encoded protein: CASSLETGEETQYF. The J gene is TRBJ2-5, the V gene TRBV5-1; 8 nucleotides match TRBD1. This CDR3 contains 14 residues. The germline V gene has CDR1 SGHRS and CDR2 YFSETQ. The V and J ends lost 0 bases and 3 bases, in that order; junction bases with no gene match: 1.

This chain connects TRBV16 to TRBJ1-2; D gene uncertain. Trimming took off 4 bases at V and 4 bases at J, with 16 bases between the two ends. Germline lookup yields CDR1 KGHSY and CDR2 FQNENV. The CDR3 is 15 amino acids. The CDR3 DNA is TGTGCCAGCAGCCTTACCGCGGAAAAACTCTATGGCTACACCTTC. Translating it yields CASSLTAEKLYGYTF.

The chain couples TRBV2 to TRBJ1-5, with a tentative D call TRBD1 (5 bases). V shed 5 bases and J shed 0 bases, with 8 bases lying between them. Germline V CDR1 and CDR2: SNHLY, FYNNEI. The CDR3 has 14 residues. CDR3 nucleotides: TGTGCCAGCAGTCTGGACAATAGCAATCAGCCCCAGCATTTT. This translates into CASSLDNSNQPQHF.

The J gene is TRBJ1-4, the V gene TRBV30; possible D gene TRBD1, 6 bases. Germline V gene sequence: CDR1 GTSNPN, CDR2 SVGIG (reference sequence). Trimming shortened V by 0 bases and J by 8 bases, and 10 bases separated the two germline ends. The CDR3 length is 13 residues. The CDR3 spells CAWSVVGGEKLFF. For the CDR3, the DNA is TGTGCCTGGAGTGTTGTAGGGGGAGAAAAACTGTTTTTT.

The genes are TRBV28 and TRBJ1-2; D is possibly TRBD1 (6 bases). The CDR3 consists of 15 residues. V gave up 6 bases and J gave up 3 bases, with 17 bases separating them. Germline CDR1 and CDR2: MDHEN and SYDVKM. In DNA, the CDR3 is TGTGCCAGCAGCCCCCCGGGGGGCCTGTACTATGGCTACACCTTC. Residues: CASSPPGGLYYGYTF.

The chain is built from TRBV5-6 and TRBJ1-3; D may be TRBD1 (6 bases). Trimming removed 2 bases from V and 1 base from J, with 13 bases in between. Germline CDR1 is SGHDT and CDR2 is YYEEEE. This CDR3 is built from 16 residues. CDR3 bases: TGTGCCAGCAGCTTAACGGGACACCGATCTGGAAACACCATATATTTT. This gives the protein CASSLTGHRSGNTIYF.

V usage is TRBV5-8 and J usage is TRBJ2-3; 7 bases map to TRBD1. Germline trimming cut 5 bases from V and 1 base from J; bases unmatched to any gene: 10. The germline V gene encodes CDR1 SGHTS and CDR2 YDEGEE. The CDR3 contains 16 residues. CDR3 bases: TGTGCCAGCAGTTATTACAGGGGCGGTGGCACAGATACGCAGTATTTT. This codes for CASSYYRGGGTDTQYF.

Comment on this clone: The sample has other DNA sequences that encode this CDR3 too. This chain joins TRBV11-1 and TRBJ2-7; D is unresolved. There are 12 residues in the CDR3. Germline V CDR1 and CDR2: SGHAT, FQDESV (reference sequence). Trimming shortened V by 5 bases and J by 0 bases, and 5 bases separated the two germline ends. The CDR3 DNA reads as TGTGCCAGCAGCCCCAGCTCCTACGAGCAGTACTTC. This encodes CASSPSSYEQYF.

The genes are TRBV4-2 and TRBJ2-2, with D uncertain. V lost 3 bases to trimming and J lost 2 bases, with 16 bases between them. Looked up from germline, CDR1 is LGHNA and CDR2 is YNFKEQ. CDR3 size: 17 residues. The CDR3 DNA is TGTGCCAGCAGCCAGCACCCCCCGGCGGCCAACACCGGGGAGCTGTTTTTT. Translated, it gives CASSQHPPAANTGELFF.

Details on this clone: Other DNA sequences in the sample encode the same CDR3. J is TRBJ2-5 and V is TRBV9, with D perhaps TRBD2 (6 bases). The CDR3 loop spans 12 amino acids. V dropped 4 bases and J dropped 5 bases, with 9 bases sitting between them. Germline CDR1 is SGDLS and CDR2 is YYNGEE. The DNA of the CDR3 is TGTGCCAGCAGCCCGCGGGGTGAGACCCAGTACTTC. This translates into CASSPRGETQYF.

This chain uses TRBV27 with TRBJ1-2, with 8 bases aligning to TRBD1. V dropped 6 bases and J dropped 1; count of bases not matched to a gene: 4. Looked up from germline, CDR1 is MNHEY and CDR2 is SMNVEV (reference sequence). The CDR3 runs 14 residues. The CDR3, as DNA: TGTGCCAGCAGCCGGGACAGGTATAACTATGGCTACACCTTC. This codes for CASSRDRYNYGYTF.

Here the CDR3 reads CASSATDRVGGYTF. The CDR3 DNA is TGTGCCAGCAGCGCCACGGACAGGGTGGGCGGCTACACCTTC. This chain uses TRBV7-9 with TRBJ1-2, with TRBD1 identical over 8 bases. The trim removed 5 bases at V and 8 bases at J, leaving 10 bases unmatched. This CDR3 region has 14 residues. CDR1 SEHNR and CDR2 FQNEAQ come from the germline V gene (reference sequence).

The chain has TRBV5-1 and TRBJ2-7; D might be TRBD1 (5 bases). Germline values: CDR1 SGHRS, CDR2 YFSETQ. Trimming pared 3 bases from V and 2 bases from J, leaving 12 bases between. The CDR3 sequence is 14 residues long. The CDR3 DNA reads as TGCGCCAGCAGCTCAACGACAGTAGCCTACGAGCAGTACTTC. This encodes CASSSTTVAYEQYF.

The rearrangement links TRBV7-9 to TRBJ2-3; 13 bases align to TRBD2. Germline loops: CDR1 SEHNR, CDR2 FQNEAQ (reference sequence). The CDR3 contains 15 residues. V was clipped by 6 bases and J by 3 bases; unmatched bases: 3. Here the CDR3 DNA reads TGTGCCAGCAGGAGGACTAGCGGGAGAACAGATACGCAGTATTTT. It translates to CASRRTSGRTDTQYF.

CDR3 sequence (DNA): TGTGCCAGCAGCGTGTCAGGGGGCAATATGAATGAGCAGTTCTTC. Residues: CASSVSGGNMNEQFF. The V and J genes are TRBV9 and TRBJ2-1; 8 nucleotides match TRBD1. Germline assignment: CDR1 SGDLS and CDR2 YYNGEE. The CDR3 has 15 residues. The V gene end was trimmed by 2 bases and the J gene end by 7 bases; junction bases not matched to a gene: 8.